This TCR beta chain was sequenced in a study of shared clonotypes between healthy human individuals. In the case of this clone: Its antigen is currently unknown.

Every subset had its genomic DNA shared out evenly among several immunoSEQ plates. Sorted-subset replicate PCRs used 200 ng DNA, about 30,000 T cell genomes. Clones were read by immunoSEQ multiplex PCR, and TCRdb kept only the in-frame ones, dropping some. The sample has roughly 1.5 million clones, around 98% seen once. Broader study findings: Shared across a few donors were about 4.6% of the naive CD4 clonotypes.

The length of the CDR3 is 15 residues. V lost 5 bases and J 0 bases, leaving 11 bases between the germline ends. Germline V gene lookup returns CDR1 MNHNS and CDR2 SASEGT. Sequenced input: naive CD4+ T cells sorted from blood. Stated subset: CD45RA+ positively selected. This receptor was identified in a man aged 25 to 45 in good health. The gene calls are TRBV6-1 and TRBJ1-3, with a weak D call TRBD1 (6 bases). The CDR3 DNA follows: TGTGCCAGCAGTACCAGGACAGTCTCTGGAAACACCATATATTTT. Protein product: CASSTRTVSGNTIYF.